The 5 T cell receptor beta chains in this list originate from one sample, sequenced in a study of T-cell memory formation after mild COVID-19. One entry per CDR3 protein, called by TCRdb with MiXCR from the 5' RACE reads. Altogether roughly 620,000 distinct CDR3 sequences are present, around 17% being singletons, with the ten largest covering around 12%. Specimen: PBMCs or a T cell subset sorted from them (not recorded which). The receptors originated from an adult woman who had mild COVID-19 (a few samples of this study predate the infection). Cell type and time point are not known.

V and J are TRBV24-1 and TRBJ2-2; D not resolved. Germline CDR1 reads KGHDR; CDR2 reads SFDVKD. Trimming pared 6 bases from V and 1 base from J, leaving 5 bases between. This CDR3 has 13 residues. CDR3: CATSRMNTGELFF. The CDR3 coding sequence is TGTGCCACCAGTCGGATGAACACCGGGGAGCTGTTTTTT.

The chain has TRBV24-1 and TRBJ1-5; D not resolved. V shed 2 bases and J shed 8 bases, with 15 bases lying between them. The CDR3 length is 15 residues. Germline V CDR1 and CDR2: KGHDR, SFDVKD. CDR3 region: CATSDSQSGSKPQHF. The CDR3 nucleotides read TGTGCCACCAGTGATTCGCAATCCGGGAGCAAGCCCCAGCATTTT.

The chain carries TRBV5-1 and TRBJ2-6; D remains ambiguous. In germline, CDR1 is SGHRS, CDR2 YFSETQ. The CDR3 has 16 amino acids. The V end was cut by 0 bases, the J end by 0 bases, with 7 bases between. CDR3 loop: CASSLAMGSGANVLTF. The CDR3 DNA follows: TGCGCCAGCAGCTTGGCCATGGGCTCTGGGGCCAACGTCCTGACTTTC.

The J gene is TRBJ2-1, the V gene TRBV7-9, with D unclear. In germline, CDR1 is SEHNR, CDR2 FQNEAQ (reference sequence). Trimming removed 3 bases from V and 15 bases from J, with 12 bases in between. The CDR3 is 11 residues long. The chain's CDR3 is CASSFRGLRFF. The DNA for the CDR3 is TGTGCCAGCAGCTTCCGTGGTCTGCGGTTCTTC.

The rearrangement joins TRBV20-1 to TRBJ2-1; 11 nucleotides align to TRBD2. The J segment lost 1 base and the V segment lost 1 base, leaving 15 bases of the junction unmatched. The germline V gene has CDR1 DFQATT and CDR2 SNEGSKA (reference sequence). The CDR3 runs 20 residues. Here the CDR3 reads CSARAVGSGRVRGSYNEQFF. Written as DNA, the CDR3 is TGCAGTGCTAGAGCCGTCGGTAGCGGGAGGGTCCGCGGGTCCTACAATGAGCAGTTCTTC.